This T cell receptor (beta chain) came from a study of OX40 agonist ivuxolimab in advanced cancers. For context, the study as a whole: Ivuxolimab, which targeted the costimulatory receptor OX40 (CD134), was an agonistic, fully human IgG2 monoclonal antibody. Intravenous ivuxolimab was administered to patients every 2 weeks at six dose levels: 0.01, 0.1, 0.3, 1.5, 3 and 10 mg/kg. Of the approximately 53 patients in dose escalation, about 20 had hepatocellular carcinoma, some 15 had melanoma, 9 had renal cell carcinoma and 9 had head and neck cancer. In the dose-escalation cohort, around 80% of patients were male, and the mean age was approximately 60 years with a range of roughly 20 to 80. Prior anti-PD-1, anti-PD-L1 or anti-CTLA-4 therapy was permitted, and checkpoint inhibitors had been received by less than 45% of dose-escalation patients. Partial responses occurred in three dose-escalation patients, of whom one had hepatocellular carcinoma and two had cutaneous melanoma. Peripheral TCRbeta sequencing was intended to test whether TCR sequence diversity was altered and clonal T-cell expansion was caused by ivuxolimab. The monotherapy dose-escalation portion (N of about 50 patients) of the phase I ivuxolimab trial is reported in the paper. The paper's findings and limits, for the study overall: On average, CD8+ T cells showed more expanded clones than CD4+ T cells after ivuxolimab. Low levels of normalized T-cell clonal expansion were also seen in some nonresponding patients. Partial responders in the 0.1-3.0 mg/kg groups had among the lowest normalized peripheral clonal expansion, especially among CD8+ T cells. Which antigens the clonally expanded peripheral T cells were specific for was not determined. At doses from 0.1 to 3.0 mg/kg, clonal expansion was seen in both CD4+ and CD8+ blood T cells between baseline and week 6.

The CDR3 covers 14 residues, taking in both the cysteine and the phenylalanine. The read is trimmed to its CDR3 DNA, 42 bases read in frame from base 1. V is clipped by 5 bases and J by 10 bases, and the sequence between their germline boundaries is 15 bases long. CDR1 and CDR2, looked up from the germline V gene, are KGHSH and LQKENI. For sequencing of the TCRbeta CDR3 region, genomic DNA was extracted from the sorted cells. The immunoSEQ Assay was used to sequence the TCRbeta CDR3 regions. The table comes from immuneACCESS by way of TCRdb, which keeps in-frame sequences with V and J called. Part of the clones is missing from these tables; in studies checked, under half for an unresolved V gene and the rest for unknown reasons. In all, the sample holds approximately 67,000 clones, and more than 75% of those were seen once. The top ten hold around 2% of the sample. The trial excluded patients who had a history of autoimmune disease or were on systemic immunosuppression. Peripheral blood for TCR sequencing was collected from all dose cohorts at baseline, on cycle 4 day 1, and on cycle 7 day 1. Samples came from an open-label, multicenter, first-in-human phase I dose-escalation trial of ivuxolimab. Adults with locally advanced or metastatic head and neck squamous cell, hepatocellular, melanoma or renal cell carcinoma were enrolled in the trial. Before TCR sequencing, CD4+ T cells and CD8+ T cells were sorted from peripheral blood as separate populations.

As regards this clone: The specificity of this receptor is unknown. No much larger clone is present one base from it, and per-base qualities are unavailable.

The chain couples TRBV18 to TRBJ1-6, and the D gene may be TRBD1, 5 bases matching. The TCR was taken from an adult with an advanced solid tumor such as melanoma, head and neck, liver or kidney cancer. The starting material was CD4+ or CD8+ T cells sorted from blood, obtained in a trial of the OX40 agonist ivuxolimab. The CDR3: CASSGQGGPSPLHF. The sequenced DNA is TGTGCCAGCTCAGGCCAGGGAGGTCCCTCACCCCTCCACTTT.